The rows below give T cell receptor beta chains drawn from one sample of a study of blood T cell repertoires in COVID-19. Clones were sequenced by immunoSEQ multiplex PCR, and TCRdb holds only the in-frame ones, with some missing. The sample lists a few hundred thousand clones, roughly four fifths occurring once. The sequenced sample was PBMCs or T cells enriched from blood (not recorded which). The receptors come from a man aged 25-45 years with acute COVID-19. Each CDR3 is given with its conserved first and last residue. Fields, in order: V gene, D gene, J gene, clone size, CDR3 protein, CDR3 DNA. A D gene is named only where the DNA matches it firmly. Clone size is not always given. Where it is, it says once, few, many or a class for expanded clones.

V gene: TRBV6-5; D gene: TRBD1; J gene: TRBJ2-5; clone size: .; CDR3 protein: CASSLGQGLKTQYF; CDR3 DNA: TGTGCCAGCAGTCTAGGACAGGGGTTGAAGACCCAGTACTTC
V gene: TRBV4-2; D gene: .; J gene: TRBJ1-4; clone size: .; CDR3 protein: CASSQERDTLFF; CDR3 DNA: TGTGCCAGCAGCCAAGAAAGGGACACACTGTTTTTT
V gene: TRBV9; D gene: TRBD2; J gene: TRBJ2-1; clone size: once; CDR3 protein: CASSISGSYNEQFF; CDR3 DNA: TGTGCCAGCAGTATTAGCGGGAGTTACAATGAGCAGTTCTTC
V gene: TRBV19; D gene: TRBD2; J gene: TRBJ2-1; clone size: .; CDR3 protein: CAAGLAGVNEQFF; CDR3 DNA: TGTGCCGCGGGGCTAGCGGGAGTTAATGAGCAGTTCTTC
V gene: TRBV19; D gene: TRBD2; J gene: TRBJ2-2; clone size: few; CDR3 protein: CASSIRTLAAGELFF; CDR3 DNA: TGTGCCAGTAGTATACGGACTCTAGCGGCCGGGGAGCTGTTTTTT
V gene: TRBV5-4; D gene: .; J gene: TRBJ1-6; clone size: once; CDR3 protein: CASSLQDNSPLHF; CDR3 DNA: TGTGCCAGCAGCTTACAGGACAATTCACCCCTCCACTTT
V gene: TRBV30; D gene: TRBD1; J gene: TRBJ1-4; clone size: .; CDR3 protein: CAWSPSRTGEIEKLFF; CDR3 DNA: TGTGCCTGGAGTCCTTCTCGGACAGGGGAGATTGAAAAACTGTTTTTT
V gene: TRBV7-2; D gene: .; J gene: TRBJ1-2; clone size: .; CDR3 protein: CASSLDSSYGYTF; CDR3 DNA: TGTGCCAGCAGCTTAGACAGCTCCTATGGCTACACCTTC
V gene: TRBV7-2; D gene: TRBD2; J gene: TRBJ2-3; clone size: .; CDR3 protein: CASSVRTSGGKATDTQYF; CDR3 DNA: TGTGCCAGCAGCGTTCGGACTAGCGGGGGGAAAGCCACAGATACGCAGTATTTT
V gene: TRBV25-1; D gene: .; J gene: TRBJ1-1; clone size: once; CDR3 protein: CASSEFGDTEAFF; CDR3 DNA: TGTGCCAGCAGTGAATTCGGGGACACTGAAGCTTTCTTT
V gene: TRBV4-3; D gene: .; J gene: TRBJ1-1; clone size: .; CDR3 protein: CASSLRQNTEAFF; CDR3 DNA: TGCGCCAGCAGCCTCCGACAGAACACTGAAGCTTTCTTT
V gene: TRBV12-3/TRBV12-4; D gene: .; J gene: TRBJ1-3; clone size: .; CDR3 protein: CASSLSGNTIYF; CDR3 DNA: TGTGCCAGCAGTTTATCGGGAAACACCATATATTTT
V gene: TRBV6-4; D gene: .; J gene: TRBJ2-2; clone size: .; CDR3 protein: CASSTTGDTGELFF; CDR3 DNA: TGTGCCAGCAGTACGACAGGAGACACCGGGGAGCTGTTTTTT
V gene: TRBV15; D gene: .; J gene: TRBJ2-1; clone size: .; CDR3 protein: CATSRAGGNEQFF; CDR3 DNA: TGTGCCACCAGCAGAGCCGGGGGCAATGAGCAGTTCTTC
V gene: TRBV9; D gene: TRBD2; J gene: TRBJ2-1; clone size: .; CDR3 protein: CASSPSGTSRNNEQFF; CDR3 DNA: TGTGCCAGCAGCCCCTCCGGGACTAGCAGAAACAATGAGCAGTTCTTC
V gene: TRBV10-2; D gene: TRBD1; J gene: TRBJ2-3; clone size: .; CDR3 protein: CASSAGGTATTDTQYF; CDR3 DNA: TGCGCCAGCAGTGCAGGTGGGACAGCCACCACAGATACGCAGTATTTT
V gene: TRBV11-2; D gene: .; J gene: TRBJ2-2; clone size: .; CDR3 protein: CASSLDGGSANTGELFF; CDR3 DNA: TGTGCCAGCAGCTTAGACGGGGGATCCGCGAACACCGGGGAGCTGTTTTTT
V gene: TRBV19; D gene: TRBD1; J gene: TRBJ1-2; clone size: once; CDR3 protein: CASSIDLRDRDYGYTF; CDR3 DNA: TGTGCCAGTAGTATAGATCTCCGGGACAGAGATTATGGCTACACCTTC
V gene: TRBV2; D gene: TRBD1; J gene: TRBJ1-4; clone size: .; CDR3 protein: CASSVGTANEKLFF; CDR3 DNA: TGTGCCAGCAGCGTGGGGACAGCTAATGAAAAACTGTTTTTT
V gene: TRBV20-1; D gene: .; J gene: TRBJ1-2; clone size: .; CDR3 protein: CSASLGTQEGYGYTF; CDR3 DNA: TGCAGTGCTAGTCTTGGGACTCAGGAAGGCTATGGCTACACCTTC
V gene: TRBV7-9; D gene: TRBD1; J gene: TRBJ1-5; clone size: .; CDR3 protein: CASSPGQGRNQPQHF; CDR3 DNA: TGTGCCAGCAGCCCCGGACAGGGGCGGAATCAGCCCCAGCATTTT
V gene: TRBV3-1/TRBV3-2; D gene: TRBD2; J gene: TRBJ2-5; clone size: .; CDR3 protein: CASSQEGFGGLAGETQYF; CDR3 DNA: TGTGCCAGCAGCCAAGAGGGGTTCGGAGGACTAGCGGGGGAGACCCAGTACTTC
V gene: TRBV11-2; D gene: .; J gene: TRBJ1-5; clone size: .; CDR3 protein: CASSLTGGGNQPQHF; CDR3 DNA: TGTGCCAGCAGCTTGACAGGTGGAGGCAATCAGCCCCAGCATTTT
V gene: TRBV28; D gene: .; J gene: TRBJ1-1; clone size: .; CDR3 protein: CASSLKGDTEAFF; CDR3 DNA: TGTGCCAGCAGTTTGAAGGGGGACACTGAAGCTTTCTTT
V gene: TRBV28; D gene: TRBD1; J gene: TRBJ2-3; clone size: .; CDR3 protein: CASSFPTGQGALRTDTQYF; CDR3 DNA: TGTGCCAGCAGTTTCCCCACCGGACAGGGTGCTTTACGAACAGATACGCAGTATTTT
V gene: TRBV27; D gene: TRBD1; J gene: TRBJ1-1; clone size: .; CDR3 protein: CASSMRQGGTEAFF; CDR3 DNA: TGTGCCAGCAGTATGAGACAGGGGGGCACTGAAGCTTTCTTT
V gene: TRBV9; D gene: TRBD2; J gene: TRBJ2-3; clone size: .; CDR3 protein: CASSERTSPDTQYF; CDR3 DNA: TGTGCCAGCAGCGAAAGGACTAGCCCCGATACGCAGTATTTT
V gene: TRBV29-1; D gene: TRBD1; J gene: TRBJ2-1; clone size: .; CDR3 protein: CSARPGQGGDEQFF; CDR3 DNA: TGCAGCGCCCGACCGGGACAGGGGGGTGATGAGCAGTTCTTC
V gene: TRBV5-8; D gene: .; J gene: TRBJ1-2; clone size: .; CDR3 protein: CASSISREPANYGYTF; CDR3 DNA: TGTGCCAGCAGCATTTCCCGGGAACCCGCTAACTATGGCTACACCTTC
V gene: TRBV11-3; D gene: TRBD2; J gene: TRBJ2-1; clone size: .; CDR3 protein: CASSFTAGGVINEQFF; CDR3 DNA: TGTGCCAGCAGCTTTACGGCGGGAGGCGTTATCAATGAGCAGTTCTTC
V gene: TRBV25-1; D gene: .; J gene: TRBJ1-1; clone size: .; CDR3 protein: CASSEFRGNTEAFF; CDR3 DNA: TGTGCCAGCAGTGAATTTCGGGGGAACACTGAAGCTTTCTTT
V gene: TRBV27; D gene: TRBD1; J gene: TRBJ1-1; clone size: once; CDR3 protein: CASSGTGYRTEAFF; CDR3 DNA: TGTGCCAGCTCAGGGACAGGCTACCGGACTGAAGCTTTCTTT
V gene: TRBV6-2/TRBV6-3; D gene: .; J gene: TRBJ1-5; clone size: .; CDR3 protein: CASSWALNQGRNQPQHF; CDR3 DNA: TGTGCCAGCAGTTGGGCGCTGAATCAGGGGCGCAATCAGCCCCAGCATTTT